This T cell receptor beta chain appears in the sequencing data of a study of CD8 T cell repertoires and HIV-1 epitope variants. Study at large: Separate wells received one of Twenty-five Gag or Nef variant peptides. T cells were cultured for 10 days with cytokines added on days 3 and 7. The baseline condition was 1M T cells left uncultured. Points from the study as a whole: Roughly nine antigen-specific TCR beta clonotypes were found; more than five seemed cross-reactive to variants.

Sequenced by immunoSEQ multiplex PCR; TCRdb stores in-frame clones only, minus some. The repertoire includes about 3,100 clones, 69% of them detected once, and roughly 42% sits in the top ten. Note on this clone: Its specificity is not known.

The V and J ends lost 3 bases and 1 base, in that order; junction bases with no gene match: 9. Germline values: CDR1 SGDLS, CDR2 YYNGEE. This CDR3 has 16 residues. The sample consisted of cultured CD8+ T cells derived from PBMCs. The chain recombines TRBV9 with TRBJ1-2; the match to TRBD1 covers 7 bases. This TCR derives from a male donor with HIV. CDR3 in amino acids: CASSGGQGGINYGYTF. CDR3 nucleotides: TGTGCCAGCAGCGGAGGGCAGGGGGGGATTAACTATGGCTACACCTTC.